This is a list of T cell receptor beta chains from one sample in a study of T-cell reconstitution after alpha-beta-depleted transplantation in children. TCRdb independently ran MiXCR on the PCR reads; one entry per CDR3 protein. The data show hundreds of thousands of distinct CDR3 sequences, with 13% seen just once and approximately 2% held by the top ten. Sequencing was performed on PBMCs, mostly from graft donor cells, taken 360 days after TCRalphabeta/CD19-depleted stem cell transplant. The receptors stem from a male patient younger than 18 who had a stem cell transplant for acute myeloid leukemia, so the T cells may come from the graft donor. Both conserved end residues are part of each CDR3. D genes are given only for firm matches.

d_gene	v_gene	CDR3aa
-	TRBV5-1	CASSLDRATLNTEAFF
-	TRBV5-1	CASSLGGNKNTEAFF
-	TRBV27	CASGPWAAYEQYF
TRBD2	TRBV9	CASGGLAGVYYNEQFF
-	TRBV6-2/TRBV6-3	CASYPRGTPNQPQHF
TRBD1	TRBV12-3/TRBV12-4	CASSFSGGGFYEQYF
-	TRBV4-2	CASSQRGRTGNEQFF
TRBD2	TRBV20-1	CSARFRTTSGRYEQYF
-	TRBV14	CASSHLLHRDNTEAFF
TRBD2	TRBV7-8	CASSLALLAGHYEQYF
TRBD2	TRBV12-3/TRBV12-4	CASTWGSGRAHGTQYF
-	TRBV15	CATSLPRGDTQYF
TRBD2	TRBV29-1	CSVVPGGFNIQYF
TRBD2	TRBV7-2	CASSLETSGLYNEQFF
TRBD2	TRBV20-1	CSAHSGSGYNEQFF